The 6 T cell receptor beta chains below come from one sample, sequenced in a study of shared clonotypes between healthy human individuals. TCRdb's table, derived via immunoSEQ multiplex PCR, lists solely in-frame clones and lacks some. The sample holds about 680,000 clones; about three quarters are singletons and the top ten take around 1.8%. Input material: memory CD4+ T cells sorted from blood. Documented subset: CD45RA-negative fraction. The receptors derive from a woman aged 25 to 39 in good health.

The rearrangement joins TRBV5-5 to TRBJ2-7, with TRBD2 matching 9 bases. V gave up 2 bases and J gave up 5 bases; unmatched junction bases: 8. The CDR3 covers 15 residues. Germline assignment: CDR1 SGHKS and CDR2 YYEKEE (reference sequence). CDR3 nucleotide sequence: TGTGCCAGCAGCTTTTCTAGCGGGGTCCGGGACGAGCAGTACTTC. Its protein product is CASSFSSGVRDEQYF.

This chain links TRBV6-5 with TRBJ1-2; D remains ambiguous. CDR3 length: 12 amino acids. Germline CDR1 MNHEY, CDR2 SVGAGI. Trimming removed 4 bases at V and 4 bases at J, with 7 bases between. The CDR3 DNA sequence: TGTGCCAGCAGTTTGAACAGCTATGGCTACACCTTC. Protein: CASSLNSYGYTF.

The J gene is TRBJ1-1, the V gene TRBV28, with TRBD1 matching 8 bases. In germline, CDR1 is MDHEN, CDR2 SYDVKM. Trimming took 5 bases from V and 1 from J; bases not matched to a gene: 6. The CDR3 extends over 15 amino acids. The DNA for the CDR3 is TGTGCCAGCAGTCGTCCCGGGACAGGGAACACTGAAGCTTTCTTT. Amino acids: CASSRPGTGNTEAFF.

The chain is built from TRBV28 and TRBJ2-7; possibly TRBD2 for D (7 bases). Germline CDR1 and CDR2: MDHEN and SYDVKM. The V end lost 3 bases, the J end lost 2 bases, and 20 bases lay between the germline ends. The CDR3 length is 17 residues. In DNA, the CDR3 is TGTGCCAGCAGTTTTTATTACGGGGGGCGGAACACCTACGAGCAGTACTTC. Protein: CASSFYYGGRNTYEQYF.

The gene calls are TRBV28 and TRBJ1-2; D is possibly TRBD1 (5 bases). Germline loops: CDR1 MDHEN, CDR2 SYDVKM. Trimming removed 6 bases from V and 7 bases from J, with 9 bases in between. The CDR3 is made up of 11 amino acids. In DNA, the CDR3 is TGTGCCAGCAGCCCCGGGGGTGGCTACACCTTC. Translating it yields CASSPGGGYTF.

V gene TRBV5-6 combines with J gene TRBJ1-1; tentative D call: TRBD1 (6 bases). V was cut by 1 base and J by 3 bases, with 13 bases left in between. Germline V lookup: CDR1 SGHDT, CDR2 YYEEEE. The CDR3 spans 15 residues. CDR3 amino acids: CASSLLEGGYTEAFF. CDR3 DNA: TGTGCCAGCAGCTTGTTGGAGGGGGGATACACTGAAGCTTTCTTT.